One T cell receptor beta chain is described in this entry. Measured with immunoSEQ multiplex PCR; TCRdb has only the in-frame clones, and not every one. The repertoire holds some 760,000 clones, with approximately 83% as singletons. The data were obtained in a study of shared T cell receptors in the human thymus. The germline V gene encodes CDR1 MNHNS and CDR2 SASEGT. This CDR3 has 13 amino acids. Separately, the same data were catalogued under a study of human thymus T cells.

The chain links TRBV6-1 to TRBJ2-5, with a weak D call TRBD1 (6 bases). The J call is doubtful: the DNA matches TRBJ2-7 better. This sequence was found in a girl under three years old with a congenital heart defect. Input material: thymocytes. CDR3 sequence: CASTTGSVYEQYF. For the CDR3, the DNA is TGTGCCAGCACAACAGGGTCGGTCTACGAGCAGTACTTC.